This T cell receptor (beta chain) was recovered during a study of cytomegalovirus exposure and HLA in healthy donors. In germline, CDR1 is SEHNR, CDR2 FQNEAQ (reference sequence). V lost 8 bases and J 8 bases, leaving 15 bases between the germline ends. CDR3 length: 12 residues. The PCR had 60 Vbeta and 13 Jbeta primers. Only in-frame clones appear in the TCRdb table, and some are missing; sequencing was by immunoSEQ multiplex PCR. The sample has 200,000 to 250,000 clones; 75% are singletons. Details on this clone: Its antigen is currently unknown.

Study-level findings and limits: DRB1 showed the most TCR associations and HLA-C the fewest in a later analysis, as rates varied by HLA locus.

The gene calls are TRBV7-9 and TRBJ1-2, with D tentatively TRBD1 (5 bases). The specimen was PBMCs. The receptor was derived from a woman in her thirties in good health and CMV-seronegative. This chain's CDR3 is CASSGQGSGYTF. The CDR3, as DNA: TGTGCCAGCTCCGGGCAGGGTAGCGGCTACACCTTC.